This TCR beta chain was retrieved from a study of OX40 agonist ivuxolimab in advanced cancers. Sequenced by immunoSEQ multiplex PCR; TCRdb stores in-frame clones only, minus some. Of about 50,000 clones listed, 70% to 80% were seen once; the top ten hold 3.5% to 4.5%. V was shortened by 5 bases and J by 5 bases, with 10 bases between the two germline ends. Germline CDR1 is LNHDA and CDR2 is SQIVND (reference sequence). The CDR3 is made up of 13 amino acids. This clone was observed a few times. The clonotype comes from an adult with an advanced solid tumor such as melanoma, head and neck, liver or kidney cancer. This specimen consisted of CD4+ or CD8+ T cells sorted from blood, obtained in a trial of the OX40 agonist ivuxolimab. The chain couples TRBV19 to TRBJ1-5, with D uncertain. Here the CDR3 reads CASSWARDQPQHF. CDR3 coding DNA: TGTGCCAGTAGTTGGGCTCGGGATCAGCCCCAGCATTTT.